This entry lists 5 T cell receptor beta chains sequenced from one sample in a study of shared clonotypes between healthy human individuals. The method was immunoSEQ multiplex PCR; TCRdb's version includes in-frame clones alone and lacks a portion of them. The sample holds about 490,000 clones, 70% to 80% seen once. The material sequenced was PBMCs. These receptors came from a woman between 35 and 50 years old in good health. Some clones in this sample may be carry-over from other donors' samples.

The CDR3 region is CASSPGGGANYGYTF. In DNA, the CDR3 is TGTGCCAGCAGTCCCGGGGGGGGAGCTAACTATGGCTACACCTTC. The V and J genes are TRBV27 and TRBJ1-2; possibly TRBD1 for D (5 bases). CDR1 is MNHEY and CDR2 is SMNVEV in the germline V gene (reference sequence). CDR3 size: 15 residues. The V end lost 5 bases, the J end lost 0 bases, and 13 bases lay between the germline ends.

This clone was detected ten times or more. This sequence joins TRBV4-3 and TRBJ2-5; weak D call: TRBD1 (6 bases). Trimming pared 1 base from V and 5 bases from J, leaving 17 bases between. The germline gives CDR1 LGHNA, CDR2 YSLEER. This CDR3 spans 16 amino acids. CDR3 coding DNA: TGCGCCAGCAGCCAAGGGGCACTCAGGGGTATGGAGACCCAGTACTTC. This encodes CASSQGALRGMETQYF.

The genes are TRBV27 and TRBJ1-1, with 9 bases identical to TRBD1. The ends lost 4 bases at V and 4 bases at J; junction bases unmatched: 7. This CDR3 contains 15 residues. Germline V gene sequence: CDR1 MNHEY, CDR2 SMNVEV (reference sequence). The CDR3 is CASSSRGTGLTEAFF. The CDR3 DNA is TGTGCCAGCAGTTCTAGAGGGACAGGGCTCACTGAAGCTTTCTTT.

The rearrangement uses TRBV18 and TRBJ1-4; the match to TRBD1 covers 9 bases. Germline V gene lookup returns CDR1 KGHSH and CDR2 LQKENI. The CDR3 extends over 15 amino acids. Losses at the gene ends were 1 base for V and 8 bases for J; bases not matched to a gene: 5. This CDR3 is CASSPQGQGEEKLFF. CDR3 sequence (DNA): TGTGCCAGCTCACCACAGGGACAGGGAGAGGAAAAACTGTTTTTT.

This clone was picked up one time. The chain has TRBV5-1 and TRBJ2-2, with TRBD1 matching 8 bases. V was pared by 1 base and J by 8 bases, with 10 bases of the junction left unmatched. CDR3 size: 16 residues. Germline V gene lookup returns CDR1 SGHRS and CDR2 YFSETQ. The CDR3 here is CASSLPRAGGYGELFF. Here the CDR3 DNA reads TGCGCCAGCAGCTTGCCGCGGGCAGGGGGCTATGGGGAGCTGTTTTTT.